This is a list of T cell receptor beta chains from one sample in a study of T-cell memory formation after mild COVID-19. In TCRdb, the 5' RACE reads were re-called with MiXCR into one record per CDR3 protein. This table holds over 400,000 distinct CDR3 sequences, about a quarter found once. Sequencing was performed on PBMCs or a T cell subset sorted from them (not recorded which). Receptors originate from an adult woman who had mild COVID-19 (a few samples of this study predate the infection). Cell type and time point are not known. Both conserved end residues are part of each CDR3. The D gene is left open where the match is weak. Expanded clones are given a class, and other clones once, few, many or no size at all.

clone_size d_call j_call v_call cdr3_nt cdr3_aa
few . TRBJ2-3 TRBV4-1 TGCGCCAGCAGCCAAGAAGGGTTGGGCACAGATACGCAGTATTTT CASSQEGLGTDTQYF
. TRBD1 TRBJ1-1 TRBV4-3 TGCGCCAGCAGCCAAGATCAGGGGGCTTACGCTGAAGCTTTCTTT CASSQDQGAYAEAFF
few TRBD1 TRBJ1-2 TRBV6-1 TGTGCCACCAAACAGGGGTCCAACTATGGCTACACCTTC CATKQGSNYGYTF
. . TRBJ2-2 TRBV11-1 TGTGCCAGCAGCAGAACGCGGGTACCGTCGGCCGGGGAGCTGTTTTTT CASSRTRVPSAGELFF
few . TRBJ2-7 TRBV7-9 TGTGCCAGCAGCAGCTACAGGACCCCCTACGAGCAGTACTTC CASSSYRTPYEQYF
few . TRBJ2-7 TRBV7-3 TGTGCCAGCAGCCCCAAGGAGAAGAGGGAGCAGTACTTC CASSPKEKREQYF
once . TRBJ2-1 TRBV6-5 TGTGCCAGCAGTTACTCGAACAGGAATGGCAATGAGCAGTTCTTC CASSYSNRNGNEQFF
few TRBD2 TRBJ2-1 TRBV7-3 TGTGCCAGCAGCCTCGGGGGGATAAACAATGAGCAGTTCTTC CASSLGGINNEQFF
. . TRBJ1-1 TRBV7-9 TGTGCCAGCAGCTTACTAGGGGTGAACACTGAAGCTTTCTTT CASSLLGVNTEAFF
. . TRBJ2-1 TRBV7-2 TGTGCCAGCAGCGTCGGACATGGAGCAGGGTCTAACAATGAGCAGTTCTTC CASSVGHGAGSNNEQFF
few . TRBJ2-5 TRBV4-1 TGCGCCAGCAGCCAGGGGGTTGTGGAGACCCAGTACTTC CASSQGVVETQYF
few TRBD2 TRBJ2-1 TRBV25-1 TGTGCCAGCAGTGAAGGGGCTAGCGGGATCCTGCTAGGGAACAATGAGCAGTTCTTC CASSEGASGILLGNNEQFF
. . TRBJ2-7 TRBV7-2 TGTGCCAGCAGCTTAGGAGCCCTAGGAGCATCCTACGAGCAGTACTTC CASSLGALGASYEQYF
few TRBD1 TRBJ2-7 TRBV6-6 TGTGCCAGCAGTTACTCTCGACAGGGTTACGAGCAGTACTTC CASSYSRQGYEQYF
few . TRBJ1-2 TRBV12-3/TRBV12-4 TGTGCCAGCAACTCCCGGCGGCAGGCGTTCAGCTACACCTTC CASNSRRQAFSYTF
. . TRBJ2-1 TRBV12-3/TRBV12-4 TGTGCCAGCAGTTTGGGACTGCAAGGCTACAATAAGCAGTTCTTC CASSLGLQGYNKQFF
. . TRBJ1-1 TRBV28 TGTGCCAGCAGGGACGACTGGGCAGAGAACACTGAAGCTTTCTTT CASRDDWAENTEAFF
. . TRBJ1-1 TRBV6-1 TGTGCCAGCAGGACAACGGAGTACACTGAAGCTTTCTTT CASRTTEYTEAFF
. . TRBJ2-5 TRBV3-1 TGTGCCAGCAGCCAAGCACTAGCTGAAGAGACCCAGTACTTC CASSQALAEETQYF
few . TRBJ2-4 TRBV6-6 TGTGCCAGCAGTTTTACAGGGTGGGACATTCAGTACTTC CASSFTGWDIQYF
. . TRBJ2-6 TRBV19 TGTGCCAGTAACCCCTCTGGGGCCAACGTCCTGACTTTC CASNPSGANVLTF
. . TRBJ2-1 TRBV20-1 TGCAGTGCTAGATTGCGGCACTACAATGAGCAGTTCTTC CSARLRHYNEQFF
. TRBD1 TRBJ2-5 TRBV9 TGTGCCAGCAGCGTAGAAAGGGGGCTTCAAGAGACCCAGTACTTC CASSVERGLQETQYF
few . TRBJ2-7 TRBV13 TGTGCCAGCAGCGCCTACAGGAGCTCCTACGAGCAGTACTTC CASSAYRSSYEQYF
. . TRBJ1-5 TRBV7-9 TGTGCCAGCAGCATGTCCAATCAGCCCCAGCATTTT CASSMSNQPQHF
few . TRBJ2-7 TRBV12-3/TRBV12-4 TGTGCCAGCACCCCGGACAGATTCTACGAGCAGTACTTC CASTPDRFYEQYF
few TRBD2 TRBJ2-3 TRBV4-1 TGCGCCAGCAGCCGGTTGGGACTAGCGAGCACAGATACGCAGTATTTT CASSRLGLASTDTQYF
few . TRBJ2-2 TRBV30 TGTGCCTGGGTCGCGGCTCCTCGTGGCACCGGGGAGCTGTTTTTT CAWVAAPRGTGELFF
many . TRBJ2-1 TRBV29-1 TGCAGCGCTCATGAGGGAGTGTGGAATGAGCAGTTCTTC CSAHEGVWNEQFF
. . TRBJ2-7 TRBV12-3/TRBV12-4 TGTGCCAGCAGTTTTTCGGTCAGGGTGGGCTACGAGCAGTACTTC CASSFSVRVGYEQYF
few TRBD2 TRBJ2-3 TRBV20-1 TGCAGTGCTAGAGATAGCGGGAGAAGCACAGATACGCAGTATTTT CSARDSGRSTDTQYF
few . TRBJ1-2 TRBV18 TGTGCCAGCTCCCTCCAGTCTAACTATGGCTACACCTTC CASSLQSNYGYTF
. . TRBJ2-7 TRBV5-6 TGTGCCAGCAGCTTGGCGGGTAGGGGCCTGGATGAGTACTTC CASSLAGRGLDEYF
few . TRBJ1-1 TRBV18 TGTGCCAGCTCACCCCGGGTCAGGGTCGTTCAGAACACTGAAGCTTTCTTT CASSPRVRVVQNTEAFF
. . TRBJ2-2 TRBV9 TGTGCCAGCAGTGTTGCCGGGACAAAGAACACCGGGGAGCTGTTTTTT CASSVAGTKNTGELFF
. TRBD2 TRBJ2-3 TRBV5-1 TGCGCCAGCAGCCCCCGGACTAGCGGGGGGGCGGATACGCAGTATTTT CASSPRTSGGADTQYF
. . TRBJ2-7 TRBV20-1 TGCAGTGCTAGAGATGCGGCAGGGCTTGTCGAAGAGCAGTACTTC CSARDAAGLVEEQYF
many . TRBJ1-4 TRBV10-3 TGTGCCATCAGTGGCGGGGGGCTGGGGGAAGAAAAACTGTTTTTT CAISGGGLGEEKLFF
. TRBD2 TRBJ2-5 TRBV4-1 TGCGCCAGCAGCCCCCCGGGACTAGCGGGAGGGACCCAGTACTTC CASSPPGLAGGTQYF
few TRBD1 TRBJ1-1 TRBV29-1 TGCAGCGTTTGGGACAGGGCTGGAACTGAAGCTTTCTTT CSVWDRAGTEAFF
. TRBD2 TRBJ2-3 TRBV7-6 TGTGCCAGCAGCATGACTAGCGGGGACACAGATACGCAGTATTTT CASSMTSGDTDTQYF
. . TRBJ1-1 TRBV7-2 TGTGCCAGCAGCCGGGCAGCGAACACTGAAGCTTTCTTT CASSRAANTEAFF
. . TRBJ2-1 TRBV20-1 TGCAGTGCTAGAGATAAGGCAGTCTCTTCCTACAATGAGCAGTTCTTC CSARDKAVSSYNEQFF
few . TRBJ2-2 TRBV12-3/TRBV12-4 TGTGCCAGCAGAGGGGCCGGGGAGCTGTTTTTT CASRGAGELFF
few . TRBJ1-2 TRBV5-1 TGCGCCAGCAGCTTCGGGACACAGAACTATGGCTACACCTTC CASSFGTQNYGYTF
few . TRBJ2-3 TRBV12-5 TGTGCTAGTGGTTTGGTACTAAAGGGGGGAAGAACAGATACGCAGTATTTT CASGLVLKGGRTDTQYF
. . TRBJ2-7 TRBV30 TGTGCCTGGTCCGGGGTCAGCTCCTACGAGCAGTACTTC CAWSGVSSYEQYF
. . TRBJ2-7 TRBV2 TGTGCCAGCAGTGGGACAGATACCTACGAGCAGTACTTC CASSGTDTYEQYF
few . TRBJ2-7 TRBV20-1 TGCAGTGCCCAGAGGCGGACGGTACCCTACGAGCAGTACTTC CSAQRRTVPYEQYF
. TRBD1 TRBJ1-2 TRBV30 TGTGCCTGGAGTGTAGGCGGACAGGGCTATGGCTACACCTTC CAWSVGGQGYGYTF
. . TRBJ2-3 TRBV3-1 TGTGCCAGCAGCCCTAGATTCGGGGCCACGAGACCAGATACGCAGTATTTT CASSPRFGATRPDTQYF
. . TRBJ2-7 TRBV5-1 TGCGCCACCCCCTTCGGGGGCTCCAGCCTCCCCTACGAGCAGTACTTC CATPFGGSSLPYEQYF
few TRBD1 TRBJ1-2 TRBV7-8 TGTGCCAGCAATACAGGGGGCAGAAATGGCTACACCTTC CASNTGGRNGYTF
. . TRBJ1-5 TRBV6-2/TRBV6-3 TGTGCCAGCAGCCCGACAGGTCATCAGCCCCAGCATTTT CASSPTGHQPQHF
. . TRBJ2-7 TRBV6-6 TGTGCCAGCGCGCTCTGGGGTTACGAGCAGTACTTC CASALWGYEQYF
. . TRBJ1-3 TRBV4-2 TGTGCCAGCAGCCAGGGGGACTTCGCGGACACCATATATTTT CASSQGDFADTIYF
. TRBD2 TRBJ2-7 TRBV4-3 TGCGCCAGCAGCCAAGAGGCCTCACTAGCGGAGATTTCCTACGAGCAGTACTTC CASSQEASLAEISYEQYF
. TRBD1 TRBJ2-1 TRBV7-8 TGTGCCAGCAGCCCATCCCCGGGACAGGGCTGGGTCGATGAGCAGTTCTTC CASSPSPGQGWVDEQFF